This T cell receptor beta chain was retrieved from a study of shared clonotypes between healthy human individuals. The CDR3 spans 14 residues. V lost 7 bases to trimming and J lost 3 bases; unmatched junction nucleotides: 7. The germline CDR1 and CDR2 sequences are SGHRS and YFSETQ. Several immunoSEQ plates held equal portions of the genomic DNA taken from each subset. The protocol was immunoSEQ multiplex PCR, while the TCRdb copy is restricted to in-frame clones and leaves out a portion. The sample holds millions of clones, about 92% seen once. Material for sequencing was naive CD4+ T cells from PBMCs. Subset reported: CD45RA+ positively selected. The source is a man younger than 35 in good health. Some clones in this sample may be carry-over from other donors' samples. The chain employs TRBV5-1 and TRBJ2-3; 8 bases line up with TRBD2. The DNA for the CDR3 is TGCGCCAGCGCTTCCGGGAGGGGGACAGATACGCAGTATTTT. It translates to CASASGRGTDTQYF.